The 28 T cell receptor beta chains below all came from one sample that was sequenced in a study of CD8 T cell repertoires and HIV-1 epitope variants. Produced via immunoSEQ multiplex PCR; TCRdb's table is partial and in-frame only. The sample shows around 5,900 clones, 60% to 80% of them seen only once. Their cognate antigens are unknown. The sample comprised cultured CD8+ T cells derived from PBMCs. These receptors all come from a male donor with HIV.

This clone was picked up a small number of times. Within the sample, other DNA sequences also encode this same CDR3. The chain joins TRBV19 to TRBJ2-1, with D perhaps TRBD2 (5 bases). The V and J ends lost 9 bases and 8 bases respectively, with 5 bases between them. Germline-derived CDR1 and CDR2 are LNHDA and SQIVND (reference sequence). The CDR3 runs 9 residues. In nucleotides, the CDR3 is TGTGCCAGCGGGGATGAGCAGTTCTTC. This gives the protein CASGDEQFF.

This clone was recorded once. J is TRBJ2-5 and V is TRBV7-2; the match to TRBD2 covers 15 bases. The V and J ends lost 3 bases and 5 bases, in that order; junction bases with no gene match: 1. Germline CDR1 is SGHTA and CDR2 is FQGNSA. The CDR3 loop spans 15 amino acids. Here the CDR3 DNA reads TGTGCCAGCAGCTTGGGGACTAGCGGGGGGGAGACCCAGTACTTC. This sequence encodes CASSLGTSGGETQYF.

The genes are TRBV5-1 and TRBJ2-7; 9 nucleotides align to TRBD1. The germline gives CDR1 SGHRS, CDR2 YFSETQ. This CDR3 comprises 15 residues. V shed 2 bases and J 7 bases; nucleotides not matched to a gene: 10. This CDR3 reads CASSFKQGALEEQYF. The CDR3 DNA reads TGCGCCAGCAGCTTTAAACAGGGGGCATTGGAGGAGCAGTACTTC. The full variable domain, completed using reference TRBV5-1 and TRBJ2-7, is KAGVTQTPRYLIKTRGQQVTLSCSPISGHRSVSWYQQTPGQGLQFLFEYFSETQRNKGNFPGRFSGRQFSNSRSEMNVSTLELGDSALYLCASSFKQGALEEQYFGPGTRLTVT.

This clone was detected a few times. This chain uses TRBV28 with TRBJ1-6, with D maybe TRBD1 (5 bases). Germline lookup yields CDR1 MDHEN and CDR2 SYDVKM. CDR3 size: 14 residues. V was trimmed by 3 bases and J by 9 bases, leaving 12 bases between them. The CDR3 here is CASSLAVGASPLHF. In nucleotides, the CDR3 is TGTGCCAGCAGTTTGGCGGTAGGGGCTTCACCCCTCCACTTT. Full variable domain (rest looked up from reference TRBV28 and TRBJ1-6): DVKVTQSSRYLVKRTGEKVFLECVQDMDHENMFWYRQDPGLGLRLIYFSYDVKMKEKGDIPEGYSVSREKKERFSLILESASTNQTSMYLCASSLAVGASPLHFGNGTRLTVT.

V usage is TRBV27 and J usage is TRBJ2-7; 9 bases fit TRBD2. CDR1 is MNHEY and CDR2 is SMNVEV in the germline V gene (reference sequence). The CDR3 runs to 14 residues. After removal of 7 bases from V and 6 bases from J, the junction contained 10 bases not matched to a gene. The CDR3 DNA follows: TGTGCCAGCACCCCCGGGACTAGCCCTAGCGAGCAGTACTTC. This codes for CASTPGTSPSEQYF.

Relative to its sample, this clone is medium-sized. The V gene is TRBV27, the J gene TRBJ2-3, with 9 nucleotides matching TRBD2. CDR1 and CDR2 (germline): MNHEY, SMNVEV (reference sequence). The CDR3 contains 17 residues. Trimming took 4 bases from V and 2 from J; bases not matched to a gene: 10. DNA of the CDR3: TGTGCCAGCAGTTCTACATCGACTAGCGGAGACACAGATACGCAGTATTTT. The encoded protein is CASSSTSTSGDTDTQYF.

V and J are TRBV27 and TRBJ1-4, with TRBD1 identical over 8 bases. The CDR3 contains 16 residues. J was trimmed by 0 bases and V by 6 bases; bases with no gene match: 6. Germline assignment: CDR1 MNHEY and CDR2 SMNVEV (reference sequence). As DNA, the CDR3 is TGTGCCAGCAGGCTACAGGGGGGAGCAACTAATGAAAAACTGTTTTTT. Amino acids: CASRLQGGATNEKLFF.

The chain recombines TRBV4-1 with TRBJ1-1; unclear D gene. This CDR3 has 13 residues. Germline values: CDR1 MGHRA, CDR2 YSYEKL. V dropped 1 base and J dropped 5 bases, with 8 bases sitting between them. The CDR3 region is CASSQAGVTEAFF. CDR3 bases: TGCGCCAGCAGCCAAGCTGGGGTGACTGAAGCTTTCTTT.

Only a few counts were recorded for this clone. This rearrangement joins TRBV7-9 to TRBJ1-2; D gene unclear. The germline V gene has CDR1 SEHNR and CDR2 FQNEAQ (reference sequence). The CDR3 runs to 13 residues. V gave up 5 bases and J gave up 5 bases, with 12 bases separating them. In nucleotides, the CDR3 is TGTGCCAGCAGCCATCACCGGGGTTATGGCTACACCTTC. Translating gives CASSHHRGYGYTF.

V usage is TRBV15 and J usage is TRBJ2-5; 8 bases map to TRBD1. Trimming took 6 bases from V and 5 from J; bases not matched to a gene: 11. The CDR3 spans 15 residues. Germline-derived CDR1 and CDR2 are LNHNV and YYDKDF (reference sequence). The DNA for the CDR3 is TGTGCCACCAGTATCTCCAGGGGGCTCTTGGAGACCCAGTACTTC. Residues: CATSISRGLLETQYF.

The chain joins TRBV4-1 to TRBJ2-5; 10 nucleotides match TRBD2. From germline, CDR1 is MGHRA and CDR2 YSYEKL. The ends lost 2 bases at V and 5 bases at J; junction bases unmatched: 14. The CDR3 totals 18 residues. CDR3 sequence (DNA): TGCGCCAGCAGCCAACTCCCTCCTCTAGCGGGAGTATTGGAGACCCAGTACTTC. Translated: CASSQLPPLAGVLETQYF.

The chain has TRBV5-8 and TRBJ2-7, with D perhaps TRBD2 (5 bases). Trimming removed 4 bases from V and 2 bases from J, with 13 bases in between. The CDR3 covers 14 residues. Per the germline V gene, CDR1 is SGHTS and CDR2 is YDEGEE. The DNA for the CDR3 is TGTGCCAGCAGCCCAGGAGGTCCTACCTACGAGCAGTACTTC. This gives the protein CASSPGGPTYEQYF.

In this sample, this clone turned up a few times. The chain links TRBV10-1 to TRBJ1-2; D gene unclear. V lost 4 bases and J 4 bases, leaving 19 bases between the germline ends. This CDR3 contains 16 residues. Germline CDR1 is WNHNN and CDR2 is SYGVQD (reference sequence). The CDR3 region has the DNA TGCGCCAGCAGTGTACATCGAACGCGAAAGACCTATGGCTACACCTTC. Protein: CASSVHRTRKTYGYTF.

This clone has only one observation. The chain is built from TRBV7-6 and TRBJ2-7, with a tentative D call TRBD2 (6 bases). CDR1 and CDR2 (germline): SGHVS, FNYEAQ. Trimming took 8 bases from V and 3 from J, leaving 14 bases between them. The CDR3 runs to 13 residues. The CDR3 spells CASSASADYEQYF. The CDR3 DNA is TGTGCCAGCTCCGCTAGCGCTGACTACGAGCAGTACTTC.

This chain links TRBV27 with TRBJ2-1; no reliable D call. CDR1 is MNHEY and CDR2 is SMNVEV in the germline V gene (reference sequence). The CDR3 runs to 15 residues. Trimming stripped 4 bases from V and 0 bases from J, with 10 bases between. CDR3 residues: CASSSTVSSYNEQFF. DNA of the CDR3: TGTGCCAGCAGTTCGACGGTAAGCTCCTACAATGAGCAGTTCTTC.

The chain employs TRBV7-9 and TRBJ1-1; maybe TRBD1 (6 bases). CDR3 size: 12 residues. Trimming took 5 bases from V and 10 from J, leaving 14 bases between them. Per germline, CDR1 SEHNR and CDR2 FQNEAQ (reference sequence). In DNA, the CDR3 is TGTGCCAGCAGCCCAACAGGGACGAGAGCTTTCTTT. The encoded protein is CASSPTGTRAFF.

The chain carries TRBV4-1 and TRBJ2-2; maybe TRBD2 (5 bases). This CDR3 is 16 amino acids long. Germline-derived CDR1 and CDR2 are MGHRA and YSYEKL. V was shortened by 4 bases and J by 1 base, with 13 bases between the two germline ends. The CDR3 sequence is CASSPAGGGNTGELFF. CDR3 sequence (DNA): TGCGCCAGCAGCCCGGCCGGTGGAGGGAACACCGGGGAGCTGTTTTTT.

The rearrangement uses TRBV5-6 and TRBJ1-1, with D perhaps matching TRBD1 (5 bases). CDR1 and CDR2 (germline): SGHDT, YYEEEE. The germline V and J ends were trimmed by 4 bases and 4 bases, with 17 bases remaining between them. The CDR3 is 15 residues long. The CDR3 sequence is CASSPGGGDSTEAFF. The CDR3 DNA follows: TGTGCCAGCAGCCCGGGGGGAGGGGACTCCACTGAAGCTTTCTTT.

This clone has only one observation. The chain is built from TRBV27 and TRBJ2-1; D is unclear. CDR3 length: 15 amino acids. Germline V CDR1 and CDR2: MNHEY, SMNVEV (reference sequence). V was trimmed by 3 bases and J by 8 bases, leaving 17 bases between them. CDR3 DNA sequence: TGTGCCAGCAGTTTGGAATTACGGGCCTCCGATGAGCAGTTCTTC. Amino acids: CASSLELRASDEQFF.

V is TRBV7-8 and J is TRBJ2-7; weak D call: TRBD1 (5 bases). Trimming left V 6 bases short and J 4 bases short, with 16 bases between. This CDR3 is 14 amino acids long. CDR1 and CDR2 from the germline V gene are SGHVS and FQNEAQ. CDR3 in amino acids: CASSQLGLGYEQYF. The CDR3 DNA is TGTGCCAGCAGTCAATTGGGGCTGGGTTACGAGCAGTACTTC.

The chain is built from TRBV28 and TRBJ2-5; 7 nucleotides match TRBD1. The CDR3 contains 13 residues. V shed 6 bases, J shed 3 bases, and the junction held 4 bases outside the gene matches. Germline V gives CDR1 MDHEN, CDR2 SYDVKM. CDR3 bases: TGTGCCAGCAGACCTCAGGGGGAAGAGACCCAGTACTTC. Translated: CASRPQGEETQYF. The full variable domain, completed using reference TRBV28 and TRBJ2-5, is DVKVTQSSRYLVKRTGEKVFLECVQDMDHENMFWYRQDPGLGLRLIYFSYDVKMKEKGDIPEGYSVSREKKERFSLILESASTNQTSMYLCASRPQGEETQYFGPGTRLLVL.

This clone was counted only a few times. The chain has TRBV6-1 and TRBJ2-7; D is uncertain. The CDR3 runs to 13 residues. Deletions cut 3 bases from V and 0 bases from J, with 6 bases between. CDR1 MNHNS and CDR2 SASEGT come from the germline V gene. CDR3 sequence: CASSDILSYEQYF. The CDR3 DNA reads TGTGCCAGCAGTGACATTCTCTCCTACGAGCAGTACTTC.

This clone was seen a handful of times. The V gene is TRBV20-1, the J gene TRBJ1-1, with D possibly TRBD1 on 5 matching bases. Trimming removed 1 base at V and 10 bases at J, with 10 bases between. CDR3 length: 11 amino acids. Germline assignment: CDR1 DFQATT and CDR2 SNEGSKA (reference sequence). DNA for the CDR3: TGCAGTGCTAGAGCAGGGTATGGAGCTTTCTTT. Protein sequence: CSARAGYGAFF.

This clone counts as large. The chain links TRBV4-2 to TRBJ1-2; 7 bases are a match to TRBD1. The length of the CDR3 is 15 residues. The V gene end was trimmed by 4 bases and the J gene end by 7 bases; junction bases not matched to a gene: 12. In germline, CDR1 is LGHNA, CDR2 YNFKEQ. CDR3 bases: TGTGCCAGCAGCCTAGGGGACAGCGGGAGGGGTGGCTACACCTTC. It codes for CASSLGDSGRGGYTF.

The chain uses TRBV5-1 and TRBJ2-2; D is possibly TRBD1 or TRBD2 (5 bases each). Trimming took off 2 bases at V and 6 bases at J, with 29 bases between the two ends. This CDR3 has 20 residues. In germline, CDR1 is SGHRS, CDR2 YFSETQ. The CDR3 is CASSFLQVFREPGLAGELFF. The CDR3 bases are TGCGCCAGCAGCTTCCTTCAGGTTTTCAGGGAACCAGGACTTGCCGGGGAGCTGTTTTTT. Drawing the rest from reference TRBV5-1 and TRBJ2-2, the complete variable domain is KAGVTQTPRYLIKTRGQQVTLSCSPISGHRSVSWYQQTPGQGLQFLFEYFSETQRNKGNFPGRFSGRQFSNSRSEMNVSTLELGDSALYLCASSFLQVFREPGLAGELFFGEGSRLTVL.

The DNA for the CDR3 is TGTGCCAGCTCACCCCGGGAAAATTCACCCCTCCACTTT. It codes for CASSPRENSPLHF. The chain couples TRBV18 to TRBJ1-6, with D uncertain. V was shortened by 3 bases and J by 7 bases, with 7 bases between the two germline ends. The germline V gene has CDR1 KGHSH and CDR2 LQKENI. The CDR3 has 13 residues.

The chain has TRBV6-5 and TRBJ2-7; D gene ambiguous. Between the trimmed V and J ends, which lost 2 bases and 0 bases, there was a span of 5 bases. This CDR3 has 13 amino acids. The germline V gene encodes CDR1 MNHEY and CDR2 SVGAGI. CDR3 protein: CASSYMSSYEQYF. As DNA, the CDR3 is TGTGCCAGCAGTTACATGAGCTCCTACGAGCAGTACTTC.

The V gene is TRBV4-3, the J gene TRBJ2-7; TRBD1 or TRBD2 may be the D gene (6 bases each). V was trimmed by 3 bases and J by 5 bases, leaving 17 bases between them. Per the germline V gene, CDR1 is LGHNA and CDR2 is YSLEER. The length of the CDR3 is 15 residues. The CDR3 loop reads CASSHAQGGLHEQYF. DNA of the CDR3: TGCGCCAGCAGCCACGCACAGGGAGGCCTTCACGAGCAGTACTTC.